A single TCR beta chain is shown here with its context. The data stem from a study of blood T cell repertoires in COVID-19. In the source study's methods: From reference gene primer amplification, estimates of nucleated cell counts were derived. TCRdb's table, derived via immunoSEQ multiplex PCR, lists solely in-frame clones and lacks some. From that table come the V and J calls and clone size; the DNA was used to work out D and trimming. The top ten clones hold 1% of a sample with under 400,000 clones, roughly 86% of them seen once. Study members were between roughly 18 and 100 years old and lived in roughly 24 US regions. Up to 2 weeks before entering the study, exposed participants had met a COVID-19 case. Germline CDR1 SGHAT, CDR2 FQNNGV. The V end was cut by 1 base, the J end by 1 base, with 22 bases between. The CDR3 totals 19 residues.

The clonotype comes from a woman younger than 45 who had been exposed to COVID-19. This rearrangement joins TRBV11-2 to TRBJ1-1; a possible D gene is TRBD1 (6 bases). Material for sequencing was PBMCs or T cells enriched from blood (not recorded which). CDR3 residues: CASSLVGLGEGHPNTEAFF. DNA for the CDR3: TGTGCCAGCAGCTTAGTGGGGTTGGGGGAGGGACACCCGAACACTGAAGCTTTCTTT.